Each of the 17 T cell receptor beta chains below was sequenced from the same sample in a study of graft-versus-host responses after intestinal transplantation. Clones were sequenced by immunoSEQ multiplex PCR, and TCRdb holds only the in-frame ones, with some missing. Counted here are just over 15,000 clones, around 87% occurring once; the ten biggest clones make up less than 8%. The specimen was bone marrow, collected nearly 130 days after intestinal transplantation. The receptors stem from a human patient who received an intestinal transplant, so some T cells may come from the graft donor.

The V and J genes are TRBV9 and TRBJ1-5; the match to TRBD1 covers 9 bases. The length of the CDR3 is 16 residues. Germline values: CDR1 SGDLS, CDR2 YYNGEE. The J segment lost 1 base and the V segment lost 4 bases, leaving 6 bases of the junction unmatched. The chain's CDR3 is CASSPGDRESNQPQHF. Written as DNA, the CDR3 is TGTGCCAGCAGCCCTGGGGACAGGGAGAGCAATCAGCCCCAGCATTTT. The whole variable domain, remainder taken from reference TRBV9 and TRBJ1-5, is DSGVTQTPKHLITATGQRVTLRCSPRSGDLSVYWYQQSLDQGLQFLIQYYNGEERAKGNILERFSAQQFPDLHSELNLSSLELGDSALYFCASSPGDRESNQPQHFGDGTRLSIL.

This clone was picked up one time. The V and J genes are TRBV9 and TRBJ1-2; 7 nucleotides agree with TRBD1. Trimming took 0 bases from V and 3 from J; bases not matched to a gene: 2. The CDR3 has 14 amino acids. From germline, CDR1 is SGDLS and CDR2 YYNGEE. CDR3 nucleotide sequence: TGTGCCAGCAGCGTAGGGCAGGGGGACTATGGCTACACCTTC. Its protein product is CASSVGQGDYGYTF.

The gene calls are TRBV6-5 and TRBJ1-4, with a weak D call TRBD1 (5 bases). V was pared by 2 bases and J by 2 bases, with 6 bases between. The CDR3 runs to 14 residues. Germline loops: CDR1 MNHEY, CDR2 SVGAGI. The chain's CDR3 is CASSYGATNEKLFF. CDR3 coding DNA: TGTGCCAGCAGTTACGGGGCGACTAATGAAAAACTGTTTTTT.

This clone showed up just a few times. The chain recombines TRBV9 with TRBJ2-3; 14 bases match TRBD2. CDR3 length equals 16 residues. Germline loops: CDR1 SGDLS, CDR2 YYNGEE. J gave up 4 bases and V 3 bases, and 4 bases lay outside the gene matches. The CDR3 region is CASSARLAGGADTQYF. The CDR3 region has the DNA TGTGCCAGCAGCGCCCGACTAGCGGGAGGGGCAGATACGCAGTATTTT.

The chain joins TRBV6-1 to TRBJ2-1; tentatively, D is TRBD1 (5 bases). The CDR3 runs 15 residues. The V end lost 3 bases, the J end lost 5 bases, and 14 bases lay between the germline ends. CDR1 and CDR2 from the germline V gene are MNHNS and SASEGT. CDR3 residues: CASSDLQGFNNEQFF. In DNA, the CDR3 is TGTGCCAGCAGTGATTTGCAGGGCTTCAACAATGAGCAGTTCTTC.

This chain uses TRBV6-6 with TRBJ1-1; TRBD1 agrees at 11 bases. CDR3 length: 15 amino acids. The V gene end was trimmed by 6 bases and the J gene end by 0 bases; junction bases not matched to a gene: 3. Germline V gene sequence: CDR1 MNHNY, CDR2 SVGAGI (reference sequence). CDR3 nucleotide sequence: TGTGCCAGCAGCGGACAGGGGGCCATGAACACTGAAGCTTTCTTT. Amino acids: CASSGQGAMNTEAFF.

CDR3 amino acids: CASSSGLAGGQGEQYF. The CDR3 nucleotides read TGTGCCAGCAGCTCAGGACTAGCGGGAGGACAGGGAGAGCAGTACTTC. The chain carries TRBV7-8 and TRBJ2-7; 14 bases are shared with TRBD2. Unmatched junction bases numbered 9, after V lost 4 bases and J lost 7 bases. This CDR3 is 16 amino acids long. From germline, CDR1 is SGHVS and CDR2 FQNEAQ.

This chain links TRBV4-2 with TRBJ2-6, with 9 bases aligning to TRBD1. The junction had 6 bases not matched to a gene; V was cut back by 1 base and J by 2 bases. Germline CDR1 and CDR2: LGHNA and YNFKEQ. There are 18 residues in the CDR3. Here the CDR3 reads CASSQGTGVDAGANVLTF. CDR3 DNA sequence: TGTGCCAGCAGCCAAGGGACAGGGGTAGATGCTGGGGCCAACGTCCTGACTTTC.

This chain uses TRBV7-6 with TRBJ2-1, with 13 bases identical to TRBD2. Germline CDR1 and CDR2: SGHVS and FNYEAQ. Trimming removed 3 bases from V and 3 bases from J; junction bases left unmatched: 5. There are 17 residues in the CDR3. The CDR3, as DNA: TGTGCCAGCAGCTTGGGACTAGCGGGAAGCTTCTACAATGAGCAGTTCTTC. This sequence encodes CASSLGLAGSFYNEQFF.

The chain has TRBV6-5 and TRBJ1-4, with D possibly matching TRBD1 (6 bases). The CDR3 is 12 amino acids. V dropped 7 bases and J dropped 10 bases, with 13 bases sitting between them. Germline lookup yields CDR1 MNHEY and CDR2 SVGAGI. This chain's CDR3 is CASNTEGGKLFF. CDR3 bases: TGTGCCAGCAACACAGAGGGGGGAAAACTGTTTTTT.

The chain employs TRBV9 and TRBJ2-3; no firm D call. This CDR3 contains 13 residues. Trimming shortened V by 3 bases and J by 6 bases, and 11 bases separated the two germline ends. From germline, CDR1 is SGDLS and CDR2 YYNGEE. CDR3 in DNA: TGTGCCAGCAGCGGAACAATCGGGGATACGCAGTATTTT. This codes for CASSGTIGDTQYF.

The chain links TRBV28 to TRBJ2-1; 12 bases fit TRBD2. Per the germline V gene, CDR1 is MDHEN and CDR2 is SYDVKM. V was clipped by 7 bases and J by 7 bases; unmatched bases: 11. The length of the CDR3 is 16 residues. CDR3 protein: CASKKGGLAGGNEQFF. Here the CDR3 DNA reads TGTGCCAGCAAAAAAGGTGGCCTAGCGGGAGGGAATGAGCAGTTCTTC.

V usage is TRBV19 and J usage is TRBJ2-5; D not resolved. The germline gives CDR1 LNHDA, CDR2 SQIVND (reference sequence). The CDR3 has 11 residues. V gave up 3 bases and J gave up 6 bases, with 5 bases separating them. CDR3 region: CASSIAKTQYF. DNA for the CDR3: TGTGCCAGTAGTATCGCCAAGACCCAGTACTTC. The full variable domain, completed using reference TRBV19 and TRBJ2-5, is DGGITQSPKYLFRKEGQNVTLSCEQNLNHDAMYWYRQDPGQGLRLIYYSQIVNDFQKGDIAEGYSVSREKKESFPLTVTSAQKNPTAFYLCASSIAKTQYFGPGTRLLVL.

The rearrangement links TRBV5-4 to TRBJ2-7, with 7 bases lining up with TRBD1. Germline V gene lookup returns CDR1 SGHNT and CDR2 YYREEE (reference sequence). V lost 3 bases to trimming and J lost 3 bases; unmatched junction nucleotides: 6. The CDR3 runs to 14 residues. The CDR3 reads CASSWGTEGYEQYF. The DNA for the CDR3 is TGTGCCAGCAGCTGGGGGACAGAGGGCTACGAGCAGTACTTC.

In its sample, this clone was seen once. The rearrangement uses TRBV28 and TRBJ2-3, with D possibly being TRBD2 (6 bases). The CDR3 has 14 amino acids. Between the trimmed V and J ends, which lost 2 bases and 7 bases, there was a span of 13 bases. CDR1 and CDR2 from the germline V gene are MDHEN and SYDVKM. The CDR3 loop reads CASSLSNAGNTQYF. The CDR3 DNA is TGTGCCAGCAGTTTAAGTAATGCGGGGAATACGCAGTATTTT.

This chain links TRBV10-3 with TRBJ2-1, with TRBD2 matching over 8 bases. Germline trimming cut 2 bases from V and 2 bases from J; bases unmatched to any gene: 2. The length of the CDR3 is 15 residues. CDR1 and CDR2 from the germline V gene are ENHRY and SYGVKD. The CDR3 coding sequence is TGTGCCATCAGTGAGACGGGAGGGCCCTACAATGAGCAGTTCTTC. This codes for CAISETGGPYNEQFF.

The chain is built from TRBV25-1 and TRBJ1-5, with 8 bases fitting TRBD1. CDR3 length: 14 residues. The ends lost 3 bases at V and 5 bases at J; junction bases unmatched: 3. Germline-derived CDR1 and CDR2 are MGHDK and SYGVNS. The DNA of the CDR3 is TGTGCCAGCAGTGACAGGGGGCCTGATCAGCCCCAGCATTTT. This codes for CASSDRGPDQPQHF.